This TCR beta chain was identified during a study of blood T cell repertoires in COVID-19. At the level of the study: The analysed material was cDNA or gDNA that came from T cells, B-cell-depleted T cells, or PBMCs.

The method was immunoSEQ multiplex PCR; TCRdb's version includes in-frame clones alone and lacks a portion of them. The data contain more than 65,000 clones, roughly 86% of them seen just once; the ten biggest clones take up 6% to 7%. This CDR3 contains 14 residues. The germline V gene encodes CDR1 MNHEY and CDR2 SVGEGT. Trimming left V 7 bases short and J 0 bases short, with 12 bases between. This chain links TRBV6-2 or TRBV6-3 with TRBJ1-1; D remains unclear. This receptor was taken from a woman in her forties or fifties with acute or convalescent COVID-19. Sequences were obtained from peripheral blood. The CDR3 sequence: CASTPSRMNTEAFF. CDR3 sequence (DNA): TGTGCCAGCACCCCTTCGAGAATGAACACTGAAGCTTTCTTT.